The 8 T cell receptor beta chains listed next were all sequenced from one sample in a study of radiotherapy plus CTLA-4 blockade in lung cancer. This table comes from immunoSEQ multiplex PCR, and its TCRdb copy is limited to in-frame clones, with some not included. The table lists 55,000 to 75,000 clones, approximately 79% of them singletons, with approximately 15% in the top ten. The specimen comprised peripheral blood, sampled from a patient treated with radiotherapy plus ipilimumab. These receptors were taken from a human donor with non-small cell lung cancer whose response to radiotherapy plus ipilimumab could not be evaluated. Some clones in this sample may be carry-over from other donors' samples.

The chain combines TRBV2 with TRBJ2-4, with D possibly being TRBD1 (6 bases). The CDR3 is 15 amino acids. Trimming shortened V by 2 bases and J by 8 bases, and 16 bases separated the two germline ends. The germline V gene has CDR1 SNHLY and CDR2 FYNNEI. The DNA for the CDR3 is TGTGCCAGCAGTGAATGGGGGCAAATTGGAGACATTCAGTACTTC. This sequence encodes CASSEWGQIGDIQYF.

V is TRBV18 and J is TRBJ2-3; no clear D. The CDR3 length is 14 residues. Between the trimmed V and J ends, which lost 0 bases and 4 bases, there was a span of 8 bases. Germline CDR1 is KGHSH and CDR2 is LQKENI. The CDR3 region has the DNA TGTGCCAGCTCACCACCGAGTAGCTCAGATACGCAGTATTTT. Protein: CASSPPSSSDTQYF.

V gene TRBV18 combines with J gene TRBJ1-1; 7 nucleotides align to TRBD1. This CDR3 spans 14 amino acids. With 3 bases clipped from V and 4 bases from J, the junction kept 5 bases outside the gene matches. Per germline, CDR1 KGHSH and CDR2 LQKENI. CDR3 sequence (DNA): TGTGCCAGCTCACCGAAACAGGGGTTCACTGAAGCTTTCTTT. Protein: CASSPKQGFTEAFF.

The chain employs TRBV6-5 and TRBJ1-1; 8 nucleotides match TRBD1. Per germline, CDR1 MNHEY and CDR2 SVGAGI. CDR3 size: 12 residues. V was clipped by 5 bases and J by 8 bases; unmatched bases: 4. The CDR3 nucleotides are TGTGCCAGCAGTCCAGGGGGCGCGGAAGCTTTCTTT. Residues: CASSPGGAEAFF.

The chain recombines TRBV7-2 with TRBJ1-2; no definite D call. Trimming took off 5 bases at V and 4 bases at J, with 14 bases between the two ends. Germline V gives CDR1 SGHTA, CDR2 FQGNSA. CDR3 length: 14 amino acids. The CDR3, as DNA: TGTGCCAGCAGCCTACCGAGAGAAGTCTATGGCTACACCTTC. This sequence encodes CASSLPREVYGYTF.

This clone was counted a single time. The gene calls are TRBV7-2 and TRBJ2-3; D not certain. Trimming took 8 bases from V and 6 from J, leaving 15 bases between them. There are 13 residues in the CDR3. Germline V gene lookup returns CDR1 SGHTA and CDR2 FQGNSA. CDR3 residues: CASGLVSVDTQYF. The CDR3 DNA reads TGTGCCAGCGGTCTAGTGTCTGTGGATACGCAGTATTTT.

This clone showed up just once. The V and J genes are TRBV27 and TRBJ1-2; weak D call: TRBD1 (6 bases). The ends were cut back, 2 bases at V and 7 bases at J, with 20 bases in the middle. The CDR3 runs 16 residues. Germline V gene lookup returns CDR1 MNHEY and CDR2 SMNVEV (reference sequence). The CDR3 nucleotides are TGTGCCAGCAGTTTAAAATCAGCTGGGGGCCTTACTGGCTACACCTTC. It specifies CASSLKSAGGLTGYTF.

The table lists this clone with a few counts. This chain uses TRBV4-3 with TRBJ1-2; D unresolved. Germline CDR1 LGHNA, CDR2 YSLEER. The CDR3 covers 15 residues. Trimming stripped 2 bases from V and 2 bases from J, with 12 bases between. The CDR3 is CASSQTALGNYGYTF. DNA of the CDR3: TGCGCCAGCAGCCAAACGGCCTTGGGCAACTATGGCTACACCTTC.